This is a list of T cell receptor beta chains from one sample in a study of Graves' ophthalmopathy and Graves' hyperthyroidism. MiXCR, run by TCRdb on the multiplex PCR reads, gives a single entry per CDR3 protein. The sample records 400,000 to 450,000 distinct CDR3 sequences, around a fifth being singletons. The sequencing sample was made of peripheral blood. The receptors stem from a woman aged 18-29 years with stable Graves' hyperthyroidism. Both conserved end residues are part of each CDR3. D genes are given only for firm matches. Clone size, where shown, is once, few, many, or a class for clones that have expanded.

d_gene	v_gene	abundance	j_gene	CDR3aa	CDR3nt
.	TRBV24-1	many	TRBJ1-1	CATSYGGNTEAFF	TGTGCCACCTCATATGGGGGAAACACTGAAGCTTTCTTT
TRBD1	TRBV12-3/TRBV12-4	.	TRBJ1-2	CASSPGGREGYTF	TGTGCCAGCAGTCCAGGGGGTAGGGAAGGCTACACCTTC
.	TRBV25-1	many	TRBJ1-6	CASSDYRDSPLHF	TGTGCCAGCAGTGACTACAGAGATTCACCCCTCCACTTT
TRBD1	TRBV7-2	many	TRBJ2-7	CASRPGQSLDEQYF	TGTGCCAGCAGGCCGGGACAGAGCCTAGACGAGCAGTACTTC
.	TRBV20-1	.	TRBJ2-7	CSARPTQGYEQYF	TGCAGTGCTAGGCCCACCCAGGGTTACGAGCAGTACTTC
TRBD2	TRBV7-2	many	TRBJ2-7	CASSRNGGRQYEQYF	TGTGCCAGCAGCCGGAACGGGGGGAGGCAGTACGAGCAGTACTTC
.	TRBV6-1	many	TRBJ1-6	CASSGQINSPLHF	TGTGCCAGCAGCGGACAGATCAATTCACCCCTCCACTTT
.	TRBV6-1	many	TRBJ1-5	CASSDTGNGQPQHF	TGTGCCAGCAGTGATACGGGGAACGGTCAGCCCCAGCATTTT
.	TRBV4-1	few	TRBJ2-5	CASSQVPGIQETQYF	TGCGCCAGCAGCCAAGTCCCAGGGATCCAAGAGACCCAGTACTTC
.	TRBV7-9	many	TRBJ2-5	CASSLRGRHQETQYF	TGTGCCAGCAGCTTAAGGGGACGGCACCAAGAGACCCAGTACTTC
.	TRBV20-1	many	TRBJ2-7	CSADDRDFSYEQYF	TGCAGTGCTGATGACAGAGACTTCTCCTACGAGCAGTACTTC
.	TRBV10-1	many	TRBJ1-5	CASRDGRQDYSNQPQHF	TGCGCCAGCAGAGATGGAAGACAGGATTATAGCAATCAGCCCCAGCATTTT
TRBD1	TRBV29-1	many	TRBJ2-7	CSVGDRASYEQYF	TGCAGCGTTGGGGACAGGGCCTCCTACGAGCAGTACTTC
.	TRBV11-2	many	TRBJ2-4	CASSFGGGDLAKNIQYF	TGTGCCAGCAGCTTTGGAGGCGGAGATTTAGCCAAAAACATTCAGTACTTC
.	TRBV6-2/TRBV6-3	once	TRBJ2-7	CASSAPGQAYEQYF	TGTGCCAGCAGTGCACCGGGACAAGCCTACGAGCAGTACTTC
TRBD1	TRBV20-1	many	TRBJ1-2	CSARGDRGNYGYTF	TGCAGTGCTAGAGGAGACAGGGGTAACTATGGCTACACCTTC
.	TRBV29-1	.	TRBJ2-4	CSVVANIKYF	TGCAGCGTTGTAGCCAACATTAAGTACTTC
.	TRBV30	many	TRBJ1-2	CAFQGTGGYTF	TGTGCCTTTCAGGGGACGGGAGGCTACACCTTC
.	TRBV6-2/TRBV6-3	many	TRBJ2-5	CASGKQAQETQYF	TGTGCCAGCGGGAAACAGGCCCAAGAGACCCAGTACTTC
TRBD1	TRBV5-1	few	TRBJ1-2	CASSFYRGHGYTF	TGCGCCAGCAGCTTTTACAGGGGGCATGGCTACACCTTC
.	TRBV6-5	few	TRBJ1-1	CASSYVGGAFF	TGTGCCAGCAGCTACGTTGGGGGGGCTTTCTTT
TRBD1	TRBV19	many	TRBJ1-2	CASSPGQGPYGYTF	TGTGCCAGTAGTCCAGGACAGGGCCCCTATGGCTACACCTTC
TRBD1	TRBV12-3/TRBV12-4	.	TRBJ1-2	CASSLAGQGWYTF	TGTGCCAGCAGTCTCGCGGGACAGGGTTGGTACACCTTC
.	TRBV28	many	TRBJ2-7	CASNSEGYEQYF	TGTGCCAGCAACTCCGAGGGCTACGAGCAGTACTTC
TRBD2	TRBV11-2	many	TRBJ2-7	CASSKEPGLNNYEQYF	TGTGCCAGCAGCAAAGAACCGGGACTAAATAACTACGAGCAGTACTTC
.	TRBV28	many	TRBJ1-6	CASRSRSPWDSPLHF	TGTGCCAGCAGATCGCGAAGTCCGTGGGATTCACCCCTCCACTTT
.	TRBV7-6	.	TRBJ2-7	CASSLAPGDYEQYF	TGTGCCAGCAGCTTAGCGCCGGGAGACTACGAGCAGTACTTC
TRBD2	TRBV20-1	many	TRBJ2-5	CSAPRGTSGQETQYF	TGCAGTGCTCCCAGAGGGACTAGCGGGCAAGAGACCCAGTACTTC
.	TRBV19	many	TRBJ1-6	CASSIQGNSPLHF	TGTGCCAGTAGTATTCAGGGTAATTCACCCCTCCACTTT
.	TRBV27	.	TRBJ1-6	CASRGRDNSPLRF	TGTGCCAGCAGGGGGAGGGATAATTCACCCCTCCGCTTT
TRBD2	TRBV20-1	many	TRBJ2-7	CSAREAGDYYEQYF	TGCAGTGCTAGAGAAGCGGGGGATTACTACGAGCAGTACTTC
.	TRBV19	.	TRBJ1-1	CASSQQSLTEAFF	TGTGCCAGTAGTCAGCAGAGCCTCACTGAAGCTTTCTTT
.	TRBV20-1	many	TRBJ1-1	CSARDFAGATEAFF	TGCAGTGCTAGAGATTTTGCAGGGGCGACTGAAGCTTTCTTT
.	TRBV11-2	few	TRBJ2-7	CASSPGFLGDPQNLHEQYF	TGTGCCAGCAGCCCGGGGTTTCTCGGAGACCCCCAGAATCTCCACGAGCAGTACTTC
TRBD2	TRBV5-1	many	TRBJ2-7	CASSLGYGSGRNEQYF	TGCGCCAGCAGCTTGGGTTATGGTAGCGGGCGGAACGAGCAGTACTTC
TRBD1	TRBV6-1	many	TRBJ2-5	CATMTGGRKETQYF	TGTGCCACTATGACAGGGGGCCGTAAAGAGACCCAGTACTTC
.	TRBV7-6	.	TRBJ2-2	CASSLRVGSGELFF	TGTGCCAGCAGCTTAAGAGTGGGATCCGGGGAGCTGTTTTTT
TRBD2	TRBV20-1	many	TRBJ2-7	CSAGTSGSSYEQYF	TGCAGTGCTGGAACTAGCGGGAGCTCCTACGAGCAGTACTTC
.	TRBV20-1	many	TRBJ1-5	CSARMGDQPQHF	TGCAGTGCTAGAATGGGGGATCAGCCCCAGCATTTT
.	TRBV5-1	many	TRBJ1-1	CASSPRQANTEAFF	TGCGCCAGCAGCCCGAGACAGGCGAACACTGAAGCTTTCTTT
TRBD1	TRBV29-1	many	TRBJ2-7	CSVEGGDGQGSYEQYF	TGCAGCGTTGAAGGAGGGGACGGACAGGGTTCCTACGAGCAGTACTTC
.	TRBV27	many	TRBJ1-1	CASFNQFGHMNTEAFF	TGTGCCAGCTTTAATCAGTTCGGCCACATGAACACTGAAGCTTTCTTT
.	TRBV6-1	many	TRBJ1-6	CASSPDRDNSPLHF	TGTGCCAGCAGTCCGGACAGAGATAATTCACCCCTCCACTTT
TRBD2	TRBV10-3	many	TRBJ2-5	CAIGGLAQETQYF	TGTGCCATCGGGGGACTAGCACAAGAGACCCAGTACTTC
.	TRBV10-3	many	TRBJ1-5	CAISGSGGQQPQHF	TGTGCCATCAGTGGTTCTGGAGGGCAACAGCCCCAGCATTTT
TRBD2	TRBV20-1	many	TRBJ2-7	CSARETSGTAYEQYF	TGCAGTGCTAGGGAAACAAGCGGGACCGCCTACGAGCAGTACTTC
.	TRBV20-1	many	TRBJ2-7	CSARGGLAGPIYEQYF	TGCAGTGCTAGAGGTGGATTGGCAGGGCCTATCTACGAGCAGTACTTC
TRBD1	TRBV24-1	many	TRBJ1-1	CATSDSTQGASEAFF	TGTGCCACCAGTGACTCAACCCAGGGGGCGAGTGAAGCTTTCTTT
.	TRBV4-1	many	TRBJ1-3	CASSHGGARGNTIYF	TGCGCCAGCAGCCACGGAGGGGCGCGGGGAAACACCATATATTTT
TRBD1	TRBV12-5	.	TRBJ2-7	CASGGDSWDQYF	TGTGCTAGTGGTGGGGACAGTTGGGACCAGTACTTC
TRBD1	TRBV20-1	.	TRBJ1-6	CSVTTDPIRPTGVNSPLHF	TGCAGTGTCACGACGGACCCCATACGACCGACAGGGGTAAATTCACCCCTCCACTTT
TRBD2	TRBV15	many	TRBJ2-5	CATSRGTSGQETQYF	TGTGCCACCAGCAGAGGGACTAGCGGCCAAGAGACCCAGTACTTC
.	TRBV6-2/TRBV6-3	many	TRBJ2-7	CASSSNAGEGEQYF	TGTGCCAGCAGTTCTAACGCAGGGGAGGGCGAGCAGTACTTC
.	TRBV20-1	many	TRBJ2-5	CSANHGTQQETQYF	TGCAGTGCCAACCACGGGACACAGCAAGAGACCCAGTACTTC
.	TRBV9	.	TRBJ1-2	CASTLSDTGGYTF	TGTGCCAGCACCCTTTCCGACACGGGAGGCTACACCTTC
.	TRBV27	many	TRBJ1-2	CASSSETGGYYGYTF	TGTGCCAGCAGTTCAGAGACAGGAGGGTACTATGGCTACACCTTC
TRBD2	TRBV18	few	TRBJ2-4	CASSLLAGVPPIAKNIQYF	TGTGCCAGCTCACTACTAGCGGGAGTCCCCCCGATAGCCAAAAACATTCAGTACTTC
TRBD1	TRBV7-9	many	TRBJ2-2	CASSSGTGANTGELFF	TGTGCCAGCAGCTCCGGGACAGGGGCGAACACCGGGGAGCTGTTTTTT